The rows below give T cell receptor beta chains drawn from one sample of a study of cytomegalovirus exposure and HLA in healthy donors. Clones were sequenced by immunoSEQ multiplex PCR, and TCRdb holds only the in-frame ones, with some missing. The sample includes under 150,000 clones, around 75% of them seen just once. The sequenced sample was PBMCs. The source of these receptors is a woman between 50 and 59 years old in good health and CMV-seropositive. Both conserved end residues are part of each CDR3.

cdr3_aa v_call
CATRTGQGQDIQYF TRBV6-1
CASSFRQAPRYNTEAFF TRBV2
CASSQEGGVKQKSYNEQFF TRBV4-3
CASSVDPNSGNTIYF TRBV9
CASSLASAGLNTEAFF TRBV7-9
CASSGLAIEQYF TRBV2
CASTPDRNPYEQYF TRBV7-3
CASRDKVWGREQFF TRBV6-6
CASSPDRDSPLHF TRBV4-1
CASSQDSGAGPLFYEQYF TRBV4-1
CASSYSGEQGAYEQYF TRBV6-5
CASRPRGGLPYGYTF TRBV21-1
CASSLRSSGEQFF TRBV5-8
CASSSGRGPNNEQFF TRBV6-5
CASSSSHGTAWGYTF TRBV7-6
CASSYGQGGAEKLFF TRBV7-9
CASSSTGGHEQYF TRBV18
CASSLQTENTGELFF TRBV7-2
CASSLALAGTDTQYF TRBV27
CASLQGADNYGYTF TRBV2
CASSSAGLAGPYEQYF TRBV7-9
CASSSGGLAGRETQYF TRBV7-3
CASGLGIQGSEQYF TRBV12-5
CASSRAIRLSNQPQHF TRBV19
CAWGQGFDIQYF TRBV30
CASSHIWFGGSPLRYQPQHF TRBV4-1
CASSTGQGGNSPLHF TRBV27
CASSLATRGGGGYTF TRBV7-2
CASSFGTSPSSYNEQFF TRBV2
CASTPSRQGNTGELFF TRBV7-8
CASSFTPMNTEAFF TRBV9
CASSPWLSGANVLTF TRBV4-3
CASSLSPPPLYEQYF TRBV5-4
CASSRMGLTTDTQYF TRBV2
CASSPQGLAGVYEQYF TRBV5-1
CASSSTVGRQETQYF TRBV7-2
CASSEGTSMSEQFF TRBV2
CASSVTPGGETQYF TRBV9
CASSETGYLFAYEQYF TRBV6-1
CASSPGGLAGVADTQYF TRBV4-1
CAGTSGGLETQYF TRBV7-8
CAWSVAEAYNEQFF TRBV30
CASRYGLGEITDTQYF TRBV5-4
CASSLGGVRETQYF TRBV7-9
CAIRILGQVSGNTIYF TRBV10-3
CSVFRDTNYGYTF TRBV29-1
CASSYWDKGKETQYF TRBV6-5
CASSSAATSGLSTDTQYF TRBV7-2
CASSYGQTLSTDTQYF TRBV5-6
CASSWSGTGPYEQYF TRBV5-1
CASTPPGGYYGYTF TRBV19
CASSLGGTGKETQYF TRBV5-4
CASSPGLALAKNIQYF TRBV7-2
CASSRTGVGGYTF TRBV5-4